The clone carrying this T cell receptor (beta chain) was found once. This sample was included in a study of CD8 T cell repertoires and HIV-1 epitope variants. Study at large: Twenty-five autologous and known Gag and Nef epitope variant peptides each stimulated T cells separately. Controls were a CMV, EBV and flu pool, Ebola AY9, and no peptide. Tested: three Gag epitope families, Nef HW9 and YT9.

Clones were sequenced by immunoSEQ multiplex PCR, and TCRdb holds only the in-frame ones, with some missing. In the table there are approximately 90,000 clones, around 75% of which are singletons. The specimen sequenced was uncultured baseline CD8+ T cells from peripheral blood mononuclear cells (PBMCs). The receptor was isolated from a male donor with HIV.

CDR3 residues: CASSEGPTFLAGVTDTQYF. CDR3 DNA sequence: TGTGCCAGCAGTGAAGGCCCGACCTTTCTAGCGGGAGTGACAGATACGCAGTATTTT. V is TRBV2 and J is TRBJ2-3, with 10 bases aligning to TRBD2. V lost 1 base, J lost 3 bases, and 13 bases stayed unmatched. Germline V gene lookup returns CDR1 SNHLY and CDR2 FYNNEI. The CDR3 is made up of 19 amino acids.